Sequencing of this TCR beta chain was carried out in a study of blood T cells in healthy people across ages. For the study at large: T cells yielded about one barcoded beta molecule per two cells through template switching. General study findings and limits: With age, beta diversity per million T cells declined roughly linearly, significantly by 30 to 40.

In the case of this clonotype: No antigen is known for it.

The V gene's germline CDR1 is SGHTA and CDR2 FQGNSA. Trimming removed 6 bases at V and 1 base at J, with 10 bases between. The length of the CDR3 is 15 residues. A J-beta primer mix and a sample-barcoded 5' primer were used in a second PCR of roughly 7 to 12 cycles. Tags on each cDNA molecule came from a template-switch adaptor with 12 random nucleotides. TCRdb reprocessed the 5' RACE reads with MiXCR, giving one entry per CDR3 protein. This table holds over a million distinct CDR3 sequences, approximately 59% found once. The sample taken for sequencing was blood. V is TRBV7-2 and J is TRBJ2-6; a possible D gene is TRBD2 (5 bases). The receptor comes from a man between 18 and 29 years old in good health. CDR3: CASSRSGSGANVLTF. CDR3 in DNA: TGTGCCAGCAGTCGGTCGGGATCTGGGGCCAACGTCCTGACTTTC. Complete variable domain (other parts from reference TRBV7-2 and TRBJ2-6): GAGVSQSPSNKVTEKGKDVELRCDPISGHTALYWYRQSLGQGLEFLIYFQGNSAPDKSGLPSDRFSAERTGGSVSTLTIQRTQQEDSAVYLCASSRSGSGANVLTFGAGSRLTVL.